Listed here is a single T cell receptor (beta chain). These data are taken from a study of T cell changes during pregnancy in multiple sclerosis. Method: immunoSEQ multiplex PCR; TCRdb's copy keeps in-frame clones and lacks some. The sample shows about 48,000 clones, 80% to 95% of them seen only once. This CDR3 region has 17 residues. Trimming took 0 bases from V and 3 from J; bases not matched to a gene: 7. Germline loops: CDR1 SGHRS, CDR2 YFSETQ. This TCR was sampled from a female donor in good health, enrolled as a control in a pregnancy study. Here the sequenced sample was CD4+ T cells from peripheral blood mononuclear cells, taken in the second trimester of pregnancy. This chain links TRBV5-1 with TRBJ2-1, with 9 bases lining up with TRBD2. The CDR3 is CASSLARSSGGYNEQFF. The CDR3 nucleotides read TGCGCCAGCAGCTTGGCCAGAAGTAGCGGGGGCTACAATGAGCAGTTCTTC.